The 22 T cell receptor beta chains in this list originate from one sample, sequenced in a study of OX40 agonist ivuxolimab in advanced cancers. The data were produced by immunoSEQ multiplex PCR, yet TCRdb's version contains in-frame clones alone and is incomplete. The sample yields approximately 35,000 clones, roughly 74% seen once. This specimen was CD4+ or CD8+ T cells sorted from blood, taken in a trial of the OX40 agonist ivuxolimab. The receptors derive from an adult with an advanced solid tumor such as melanoma, head and neck, liver or kidney cancer.

The gene calls are TRBV29-1 and TRBJ2-3; TRBD1 matches at 7 bases. The CDR3 is 14 amino acids. Unmatched junction bases numbered 10, after V lost 7 bases and J lost 3 bases. The germline V gene has CDR1 SQVTM and CDR2 ANQGSEA. CDR3 protein: CSGGRDSKTDTQYF. CDR3 sequence (DNA): TGCAGCGGGGGACGGGACAGCAAAACAGATACGCAGTATTTT.

V gene TRBV6-1 combines with J gene TRBJ2-3; 7 bases are a match to TRBD2. The trim removed 3 bases at V and 10 bases at J, leaving 10 bases unmatched. Germline lookup yields CDR1 MNHNS and CDR2 SASEGT. This CDR3 has 14 residues. The CDR3 here is CASSEQGGLAAQYF. The CDR3, as DNA: TGTGCCAGCAGTGAGCAGGGCGGTCTAGCGGCGCAGTATTTT.

This clone was seen a single time. V gene TRBV6-1 combines with J gene TRBJ2-1; 8 bases match TRBD1. The CDR3 has 15 amino acids. Unmatched junction bases numbered 13, after V lost 6 bases and J lost 9 bases. Germline assignment: CDR1 MNHNS and CDR2 SASEGT. CDR3 region: CASRRQGTYFSEQFF. In DNA, the CDR3 is TGTGCCAGCAGGAGACAGGGGACATACTTCAGTGAGCAGTTCTTC.

This chain connects TRBV5-8 to TRBJ2-5; no clear D. The V end was cut by 4 bases, the J end by 1 base, with 11 bases between. The CDR3 length is 14 residues. CDR1 SGHTS and CDR2 YDEGEE come from the germline V gene. The CDR3 is CASSPDPGQETQYF. CDR3 sequence (DNA): TGTGCCAGCAGCCCCGACCCAGGCCAAGAGACCCAGTACTTC.

V usage is TRBV4-2 and J usage is TRBJ2-2, with 7 bases identical to TRBD1. Unmatched junction bases numbered 2, after V lost 4 bases and J lost 3 bases. CDR1 LGHNA and CDR2 YNFKEQ come from the germline V gene. This CDR3 region has 14 residues. The CDR3 sequence: CASSPGQYTGELFF. CDR3 DNA sequence: TGTGCCAGCAGCCCGGGACAGTACACCGGGGAGCTGTTTTTT.

This chain links TRBV6-1 with TRBJ1-5; TRBD1 might be the D (6 bases). V lost 2 bases, J lost 4 bases, and 9 bases lay in between. The CDR3 contains 14 residues. Germline CDR1 and CDR2: MNHNS and SASEGT. CDR3 bases: TGTGCCAGCAGTGAAAGAGGGGGAAATCAGCCCCAGCATTTT. Residues: CASSERGGNQPQHF.

V and J are TRBV25-1 and TRBJ1-1, with D perhaps matching TRBD1 (6 bases). Trimming cost V 5 bases and J 1 base, with 14 bases left between them. The CDR3 extends over 15 amino acids. Germline V gene lookup returns CDR1 MGHDK and CDR2 SYGVNS. CDR3 residues: CASSTTPQGNTEAFF. CDR3 coding DNA: TGTGCCAGCAGTACAACACCACAGGGGAACACTGAAGCTTTCTTT.

This CDR3 reads CAWSRQDAYGYTF. The DNA of the CDR3 is TGTGCCTGGAGTCGGCAGGACGCTTATGGCTACACCTTC. This rearrangement joins TRBV30 to TRBJ1-2, with D unresolved. CDR1 and CDR2 from the germline V gene are GTSNPN and SVGIG (reference sequence). Trimming left V 2 bases short and J 5 bases short, with 12 bases between. The CDR3 spans 13 residues.

The chain uses TRBV30 and TRBJ1-3; D unclear. The CDR3 loop spans 11 amino acids. Germline loops: CDR1 GTSNPN, CDR2 SVGIG (reference sequence). V lost 1 base and J lost 4, with 2 bases in between. CDR3 sequence (DNA): TGTGCCTGGAGTGGAGGAAACACCATATATTTT. Encoded protein: CAWSGGNTIYF.

This clone turned up a few times. V is TRBV25-1 and J is TRBJ1-2; a weak D match, TRBD1 (5 bases). Germline V CDR1 and CDR2: MGHDK, SYGVNS. V was cut by 11 bases and J by 3 bases, with 28 bases left in between. CDR3 length equals 17 residues. The CDR3 coding sequence is TGTGCCTCCAAAGGGACCTTGGGGGAATTGGCGCACTATGGCTACACCTTC. It translates to CASKGTLGELAHYGYTF.

The chain uses TRBV19 and TRBJ2-4, with D possibly being TRBD2 (5 bases). CDR1 is LNHDA and CDR2 is SQIVND in the germline V gene (reference sequence). V was trimmed by 6 bases and J by 3 bases, leaving 15 bases between them. The CDR3 runs to 15 residues. Written as DNA, the CDR3 is TGTGCCAGTAGCGAGACTAAGTACCACAAAAACATTCAGTACTTC. The encoded protein is CASSETKYHKNIQYF.

On this clone itself: Other DNA sequences in this sample translate to the same CDR3. This sequence joins TRBV5-1 and TRBJ1-1, with D perhaps TRBD1 (5 bases). Trimming shortened V by 0 bases and J by 4 bases, and 13 bases separated the two germline ends. CDR3 size: 15 residues. Looked up from germline, CDR1 is SGHRS and CDR2 is YFSETQ. CDR3: CASSLEGRGPTEAFF. The CDR3 bases are TGCGCCAGCAGCTTGGAGGGACGAGGGCCCACTGAAGCTTTCTTT.

CDR3 in DNA: TGTGCCAGCAGCGTAGGCTGGGAATGGCCCCAGCATTTT. Residues: CASSVGWEWPQHF. This chain uses TRBV9 with TRBJ1-5; no clear D gene. Trimming cost V 0 bases and J 9 bases, with 10 bases left between them. This CDR3 is 13 amino acids long. CDR1 and CDR2 from the germline V gene are SGDLS and YYNGEE.

V usage is TRBV5-6 and J usage is TRBJ1-2; 9 bases are a match to TRBD1. The V segment lost 3 bases and the J segment 7 bases; nucleotides outside the gene matches: 7. This CDR3 region has 14 residues. Looked up from germline, CDR1 is SGHDT and CDR2 is YYEEEE. The CDR3: CASSYRDRVSGYTF. Written as DNA, the CDR3 is TGTGCCAGCAGCTACCGGGACAGGGTTTCTGGCTACACCTTC.

The chain uses TRBV19 and TRBJ2-2; possibly TRBD1 or TRBD2 for D (6 bases each). V lost 5 bases to trimming and J lost 4 bases, with 17 bases between them. The germline V gene has CDR1 LNHDA and CDR2 SQIVND (reference sequence). The CDR3 length is 16 residues. Here the CDR3 DNA reads TGTGCCAGTAGTCCCGGACGGGGGCGAGGCACCGGGGAGCTGTTTTTT. Its protein product is CASSPGRGRGTGELFF.

The V call is TRBV9, the J call TRBJ2-2; D is ambiguous. V gave up 0 bases and J gave up 6 bases, with 9 bases separating them. Germline-derived CDR1 and CDR2 are SGDLS and YYNGEE. The CDR3 has 14 residues. The CDR3 coding sequence is TGTGCCAGCAGCGTAGGAGGCGTGCCCGGGGAGCTGTTTTTT. It specifies CASSVGGVPGELFF.

This clone was observed once. The chain carries TRBV14 and TRBJ2-5, with 8 bases aligning to TRBD2. The V segment lost 4 bases and the J segment 4 bases; nucleotides outside the gene matches: 11. CDR1 is SGHDN, CDR2 FVKESK, per germline. This CDR3 has 16 amino acids. CDR3 nucleotide sequence: TGTGCCAGCAGCCTAATCGGGGGGGCTGTCGGAGAGACCCAGTACTTC. It encodes CASSLIGGAVGETQYF.

The V call is TRBV5-1, the J call TRBJ2-7; D is ambiguous. The germline gives CDR1 SGHRS, CDR2 YFSETQ. Trimming shortened V by 0 bases and J by 3 bases, and 7 bases separated the two germline ends. This CDR3 spans 13 amino acids. As DNA, the CDR3 is TGCGCCAGCAGCTTGGACCTCGGCTACGAGCAGTACTTC. Amino acid sequence: CASSLDLGYEQYF.

This chain connects TRBV5-1 to TRBJ2-6; 11 bases are a match to TRBD1. This CDR3 has 19 residues. With V trimmed by 4 bases and J by 1 base, 10 bases remained unmatched. CDR1 and CDR2 (germline): SGHRS, YFSETQ. Written as DNA, the CDR3 is TGCGCCAGCAGCCTCGGTCGGGACAGGGGGAATTCTGGGGCCAACGTCCTGACTTTC. Encoded protein: CASSLGRDRGNSGANVLTF.

This chain connects TRBV19 to TRBJ2-3; the D gene could be TRBD1 or TRBD2 (5 bases each). There are 13 residues in the CDR3. CDR1 and CDR2 (germline): LNHDA, SQIVND (reference sequence). V was clipped by 10 bases and J by 1 base, with 12 bases between them. In DNA form, the CDR3 reads TGTGCCACAGGGAGCCCCGGCACAGATACGCAGTATTTT. Amino acid sequence: CATGSPGTDTQYF.

This clone counts as medium-sized. The chain employs TRBV6-1 and TRBJ1-6; D might be TRBD1 (6 bases). V was cut by 8 bases and J by 9 bases, with 17 bases left in between. Germline V gene sequence: CDR1 MNHNS, CDR2 SASEGT. CDR3 length equals 14 residues. This chain's CDR3 is CASRGDRFGSPLHF. The DNA for the CDR3 is TGTGCCAGCCGGGGAGACAGGTTTGGTTCACCCCTCCACTTT.

V usage is TRBV5-1 and J usage is TRBJ1-2; D not resolved. CDR3 length equals 13 residues. CDR1 is SGHRS, CDR2 YFSETQ, per germline. Trimming shortened V by 0 bases and J by 7 bases, and 10 bases separated the two germline ends. This CDR3 is CASSLERAGGYTF. DNA of the CDR3: TGCGCCAGCAGCTTGGAGCGGGCGGGTGGCTACACCTTC.